The T cell receptor beta chain under discussion was sequenced for a study of T-cell reconstitution after alpha-beta-depleted transplantation in children. This clonotype was found a few times. Antigen unknown. CDR1 MDHEN and CDR2 SYDVKM come from the germline V gene. V lost 6 bases and J lost 8, with 23 bases in between. The CDR3 has 16 amino acids. Study results and limitations: The study reportedly traced alpha-beta T cells about two months after transplant to several hundred expanded graft clones. T-cell counts and diversity at one year following transplant were attributed mainly to newly produced T cells. After transplant, high TCRbeta diversity at day 60 in some patients arose from surviving recipient T cells and thymic progenitors.

Preparation of the TCRbeta library used unique molecular identifiers. TCRdb re-called the PCR reads through MiXCR, storing one row per CDR3 protein. Seen here are 600,000 to 700,000 distinct CDR3 sequences, roughly 13% observed once, and the top ten hold about 0.79%. Sample: PBMCs, taken before TCRalphabeta/CD19-depleted stem cell transplant. V and J are TRBV28 and TRBJ2-1; possible D gene TRBD1, 6 bases. The origin of this receptor is a girl between 2 and 10 years old with congenital amegakaryocytic thrombocytopenia, due to receive a stem cell transplant. The chain's CDR3 is CASSKTSIGQGYEQFF. DNA of the CDR3: TGTGCCAGCAGCAAGACATCCATTGGTCAGGGGTATGAGCAGTTCTTC. Looking up the rest from reference TRBV28 and TRBJ2-1 gives the full variable domain: DVKVTQSSRYLVKRTGEKVFLECVQDMDHENMFWYRQDPGLGLRLIYFSYDVKMKEKGDIPEGYSVSREKKERFSLILESASTNQTSMYLCASSKTSIGQGYEQFFGPGTRLTVL.